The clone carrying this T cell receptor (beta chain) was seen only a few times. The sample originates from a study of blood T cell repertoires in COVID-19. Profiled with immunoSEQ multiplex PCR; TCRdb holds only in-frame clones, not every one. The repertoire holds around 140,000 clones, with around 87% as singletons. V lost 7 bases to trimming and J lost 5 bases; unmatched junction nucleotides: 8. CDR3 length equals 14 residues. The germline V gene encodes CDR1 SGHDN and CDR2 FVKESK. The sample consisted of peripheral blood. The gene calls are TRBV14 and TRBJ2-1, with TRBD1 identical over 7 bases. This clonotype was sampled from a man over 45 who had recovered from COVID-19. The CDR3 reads CASNPDRAHNEQFF. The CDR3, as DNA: TGTGCCAGCAACCCTGACAGGGCCCACAATGAGCAGTTCTTC.